The 26 T cell receptor beta chains listed next were all sequenced from one sample in a study of blood T cell repertoires in COVID-19 (dated by TCRdb to about 2020). Library method: the immunoSEQ multiplex PCR assay. TCRdb stores this immuneACCESS table with in-frame sequences only. Part of the clones is absent; in the studies checked, under half of the shortfall reflects unresolved V genes, and no reason is known for the rest. A total of 90,000 to 120,000 clones appear in this sample, approximately 90% of them only once. The ten largest clones add up to more than 0.9% of the sample. Sequencing was carried out using peripheral blood. Source of these receptors: a woman in her thirties with acute or convalescent COVID-19.

The chain is built from TRBV1 and TRBJ2-3; the D call in the table, TRBD2, was not verified against the DNA. TRBV1 is flagged as a pseudogene. The CDR3 runs 20 residues. DNA of the CDR3: TGCACCAGCAGCCAAGATTTAGGGGCTAGCGGGATTAAAGGGGCAGATACGCAGTATTTT. This sequence encodes CTSSQDLGASGIKGADTQYF.

This clone was counted once. The chain uses TRBV2 and TRBJ1-2; 7 positions match TRBD1. From germline, CDR1 is SNHLY and CDR2 FYNNEI. The CDR3 consists of 15 residues. Unmatched junction bases numbered 10, after V lost 3 bases and J lost 6 bases. The CDR3 DNA follows: TGTGCCAGCAGTGACGTACGTGGAGGGGGCAATGGCTACACCTTC. Translated, it gives CASSDVRGGGNGYTF. Using reference TRBV2 and TRBJ1-2 for the parts outside the CDR3, the full variable domain is EPEVTQTPSHQVTQMGQEVILRCVPISNHLYFYWYRQILGQKVEFLVSFYNNEISEKSEIFDDQFSVERPDGSNFTLKIRSTKLEDSAMYFCASSDVRGGGNGYTFGSGTRLTVV.

V and J are TRBV27 and TRBJ1-3; 8 nucleotides agree with TRBD1. The CDR3 covers 16 residues. Unmatched junction bases numbered 9, after V lost 5 bases and J lost 3 bases. Germline V gives CDR1 MNHEY, CDR2 SMNVEV (reference sequence). The CDR3 spells CASSNLGQGSGNTIYF. The CDR3 bases are TGTGCCAGCAGTAACCTCGGACAGGGAAGTGGAAACACCATATATTTT.

This rearrangement joins TRBV5-1 to TRBJ1-4; unclear D gene. The length of the CDR3 is 15 residues. V was clipped by 0 bases and J by 8 bases, with 14 bases between them. Germline CDR1 and CDR2: SGHRS and YFSETQ. CDR3 protein: CASSLEDPREEKLFF. CDR3 sequence (DNA): TGCGCCAGCAGCTTGGAGGATCCCCGGGAGGAAAAACTGTTTTTT. The whole variable domain, remainder taken from reference TRBV5-1 and TRBJ1-4, is KAGVTQTPRYLIKTRGQQVTLSCSPISGHRSVSWYQQTPGQGLQFLFEYFSETQRNKGNFPGRFSGRQFSNSRSEMNVSTLELGDSALYLCASSLEDPREEKLFFGSGTQLSVL.

The rearrangement uses TRBV7-2 and TRBJ1-1, with 8 bases fitting TRBD1. After removal of 2 bases from V and 12 bases from J, the junction contained 14 bases not matched to a gene. Germline lookup yields CDR1 SGHTA and CDR2 FQGNSA. CDR3 length: 15 residues. This CDR3 reads CASSLPMDRASLTFF. The CDR3 bases are TGTGCCAGCAGCTTACCAATGGACAGGGCGTCCCTAACTTTCTTT.

The chain combines TRBV28 with TRBJ2-7, with TRBD2 identical over 14 bases. The junction had 10 bases not matched to a gene; V was cut back by 6 bases and J by 6 bases. Germline CDR1 reads MDHEN; CDR2 reads SYDVKM. The CDR3 consists of 16 residues. The DNA for the CDR3 is TGTGCCAGCAGCCGCCAGGGACTAGCGGGAGTAAGCGAGCAGTACTTC. Its protein product is CASSRQGLAGVSEQYF.

CDR3 amino acids: CASSIVGNTYEQYF. CDR3 sequence (DNA): TGTGCCAGTAGTATAGTCGGGAATACCTACGAGCAGTACTTC. The rearrangement joins TRBV19 to TRBJ2-7; a possible D gene is TRBD2 (5 bases). V was cut by 1 base and J by 2 bases, with 9 bases left in between. The CDR3 runs 14 residues. CDR1 is LNHDA and CDR2 is SQIVND in the germline V gene (reference sequence).

J is TRBJ2-7 and V is TRBV2; D is undetermined. The CDR3 has 11 residues. Deletions cut 5 bases from V and 1 base from J, with 3 bases between. Germline V gives CDR1 SNHLY, CDR2 FYNNEI. The CDR3 region is CASSQSYEQYF. DNA of the CDR3: TGTGCCAGCAGTCAGTCCTACGAGCAGTACTTC.

The J gene is TRBJ2-1, the V gene TRBV4-1; possibly TRBD1 for D (6 bases). This CDR3 comprises 15 residues. Germline V gene sequence: CDR1 MGHRA, CDR2 YSYEKL. V lost 0 bases to trimming and J lost 10 bases, with 16 bases between them. The DNA for the CDR3 is TGCGCCAGCAGCCAAGAGGCAGGACAGATTGGGGAGCAGTTCTTC. Translation: CASSQEAGQIGEQFF.

Here the CDR3 DNA reads TGTGCCAGCAGCCTACAGGGGGCAATGGGTTTTTCCAATGAGCAGTTCTTC. Translated: CASSLQGAMGFSNEQFF. The rearrangement links TRBV2 to TRBJ2-1; 9 bases are a match to TRBD1. This CDR3 contains 17 residues. The ends lost 6 bases at V and 6 bases at J; junction bases unmatched: 15. The V gene's germline CDR1 is SNHLY and CDR2 FYNNEI.

This chain uses TRBV5-1 with TRBJ2-1; D possibly corresponds to TRBD2 (5 bases). The CDR3 totals 16 residues. CDR1 and CDR2 from the germline V gene are SGHRS and YFSETQ. V was trimmed by 4 bases and J by 0 bases, leaving 14 bases between them. CDR3 loop: CASSPATGSSYNEQFF. In DNA form, the CDR3 reads TGCGCCAGCAGCCCCGCCACGGGGAGCTCCTACAATGAGCAGTTCTTC.

The V call is TRBV27, the J call TRBJ1-2; possible D gene TRBD1, 6 bases. V lost 3 bases, J lost 0 bases, and 23 bases lay in between. The CDR3 consists of 19 residues. Germline CDR1 MNHEY, CDR2 SMNVEV (reference sequence). CDR3 nucleotide sequence: TGTGCCAGCAGTTTGGTTGGGAGGGAGGAGGGGGAGCCTAACTATGGCTACACCTTC. It codes for CASSLVGREEGEPNYGYTF.

V and J are TRBV9 and TRBJ2-3; D may be TRBD1 (6 bases). This CDR3 contains 19 residues. The germline gives CDR1 SGDLS, CDR2 YYNGEE. V was shortened by 4 bases and J by 1 base, with 25 bases between the two germline ends. The CDR3 region has the DNA TGTGCCAGCAGCCCCCAACCTCCCGTTACAGGGTTTGGCACAGATACGCAGTATTTT. Its protein is CASSPQPPVTGFGTDTQYF. The full variable domain, its missing parts supplied by reference TRBV9 and TRBJ2-3, is DSGVTQTPKHLITATGQRVTLRCSPRSGDLSVYWYQQSLDQGLQFLIQYYNGEERAKGNILERFSAQQFPDLHSELNLSSLELGDSALYFCASSPQPPVTGFGTDTQYFGPGTRLTVL.

In this sample, this clone turned up a few times. V and J are TRBV5-1 and TRBJ2-7; a possible D gene is TRBD1 (6 bases). V gave up 2 bases and J gave up 3 bases, with 18 bases separating them. CDR3 length: 16 amino acids. From germline, CDR1 is SGHRS and CDR2 YFSETQ. The CDR3, as DNA: TGCGCCAGCAGCTTCAGGGGTAGGGAAACCGACTACGAGCAGTACTTC. This sequence encodes CASSFRGRETDYEQYF.

The J gene is TRBJ1-5, the V gene TRBV6-2 or TRBV6-3; D perhaps matches TRBD1 (5 bases). The germline CDR1 and CDR2 sequences are MNHEY and SVGEGT. The ends were cut back, 6 bases at V and 7 bases at J, with 22 bases in the middle. The CDR3 totals 16 residues. The CDR3 region is CASSRAGPLKSQPQHF. The CDR3 nucleotides read TGTGCCAGCAGCCGTGCGGGACCCCTCAAATCCCAGCCCCAGCATTTT.

This CDR3 is CASNTHRVNTEAFF. The CDR3 DNA follows: TGTGCCAGCAACACCCACAGGGTGAACACTGAAGCTTTCTTT. The rearrangement joins TRBV28 to TRBJ1-1, with D possibly TRBD1 on 6 matching bases. Germline assignment: CDR1 MDHEN and CDR2 SYDVKM. The CDR3 sequence is 14 residues long. Trimming removed 7 bases from V and 0 bases from J, with 12 bases in between. Filled out from reference TRBV28 and TRBJ1-1, the complete variable domain reads DVKVTQSSRYLVKRTGEKVFLECVQDMDHENMFWYRQDPGLGLRLIYFSYDVKMKEKGDIPEGYSVSREKKERFSLILESASTNQTSMYLCASNTHRVNTEAFFGQGTRLTVV.

The chain uses TRBV25-1 and TRBJ1-2; TRBD1 matches at 8 bases. With 10 bases clipped from V and 6 bases from J, the junction kept 4 bases outside the gene matches. This CDR3 is 11 amino acids long. CDR1 is MGHDK and CDR2 is SYGVNS in the germline V gene. The CDR3 sequence: CAIRTGNGYTF. DNA of the CDR3: TGTGCCATCCGGACAGGGAATGGCTACACCTTC.

The chain links TRBV27 to TRBJ1-4, with D perhaps TRBD1 (5 bases). V was shortened by 5 bases and J by 8 bases, with 12 bases between the two germline ends. The CDR3 spans 13 residues. The V gene's germline CDR1 is MNHEY and CDR2 SMNVEV (reference sequence). The CDR3 DNA sequence: TGTGCCAGCAGTCGGCAGGGAAACGAAAAACTGTTTTTT. Its translation: CASSRQGNEKLFF.

The CDR3 is CASSLSGTGGGEQFF. The CDR3 nucleotides read TGTGCCAGCAGCTTGTCCGGGACAGGGGGCGGGGAGCAGTTCTTC. V is TRBV9 and J is TRBJ2-1; 12 bases are a match to TRBD1. V trimming: 4 bases; J trimming: 10 bases; junction bases outside the gene matches: 9. This CDR3 is built from 15 residues. Germline V gene sequence: CDR1 SGDLS, CDR2 YYNGEE.

The chain carries TRBV5-4 and TRBJ1-1; D is unresolved. The CDR3 runs 16 residues. Germline lookup yields CDR1 SGHNT and CDR2 YYREEE (reference sequence). V lost 1 base to trimming and J lost 4 bases, with 17 bases between them. The DNA of the CDR3 is TGTGCCAGCAGCTTGAAGAGGGAGAGCGGTGGCACTGAAGCTTTCTTT. Protein: CASSLKRESGGTEAFF. The entire variable domain, with the rest obtained from reference TRBV5-4 and TRBJ1-1, is as follows: ETGVTQSPTHLIKTRGQQVTLRCSSQSGHNTVSWYQQALGQGPQFIFQYYREEENGRGNFPPRFSGLQFPNYSSELNVNALELDDSALYLCASSLKRESGGTEAFFGQGTRLTVV.

The V and J genes are TRBV10-3 and TRBJ1-5; TRBD1 matches 11 bases. The germline V gene has CDR1 ENHRY and CDR2 SYGVKD. The V gene end was trimmed by 5 bases and the J gene end by 6 bases; junction bases not matched to a gene: 9. This CDR3 spans 16 amino acids. DNA for the CDR3: TGTGCCATCAGTCCCGGGACAGGGGGTATGGGTCAGCCCCAGCATTTT. Amino acids: CAISPGTGGMGQPQHF.

The rearrangement joins TRBV7-6 to TRBJ2-1, with 16 bases aligning to TRBD2. Germline V gene sequence: CDR1 SGHVS, CDR2 FNYEAQ. The CDR3 runs to 19 residues. Germline trimming cut 5 bases from V and 2 bases from J; bases unmatched to any gene: 9. CDR3 amino acids: CASSLESGLAGGPYNEQFF. The CDR3 coding sequence is TGTGCCAGCAGCCTCGAATCGGGACTAGCGGGGGGGCCCTACAATGAGCAGTTCTTC.

The chain employs TRBV30 and TRBJ2-1; 12 bases align to TRBD2. The germline CDR1 and CDR2 sequences are GTSNPN and SVGIG (reference sequence). J gave up 6 bases and V 5 bases, and 8 bases lay outside the gene matches. The CDR3 totals 15 residues. The CDR3 coding sequence is TGTGCCTGGGTCGTGACTAGCGGGAGTTTCAATGAGCAGTTCTTC. Translated, it gives CAWVVTSGSFNEQFF.

This chain links TRBV19 with TRBJ1-1; D is unresolved. The CDR3 length is 14 residues. With 5 bases removed from V and 6 bases from J, the gap between germline ends came to 16 bases. Germline V gene data show CDR1 as LNHDA and CDR2 as SQIVND (reference sequence). Here the CDR3 DNA reads TGTGCCAGTAGTCCCCTTAAATGGGAGGCTGAAGCTTTCTTT. This codes for CASSPLKWEAEAFF.

V gene TRBV10-2 combines with J gene TRBJ1-6; 8 bases agree with TRBD1. The CDR3 totals 13 residues. Germline V gene lookup returns CDR1 WSHSY and CDR2 SAAADI. V lost 7 bases, J lost 13 bases, and 9 bases stayed unmatched. The CDR3 sequence is CASTDRGPNPLHF. For the CDR3, the DNA is TGCGCCAGCACAGACAGGGGACCAAATCCCCTCCACTTT.

This clone was detected many times. This sequence joins TRBV9 and TRBJ2-2; possible D gene TRBD1, 6 bases. Trimming cost V 3 bases and J 0 bases, with 9 bases left between them. The germline gives CDR1 SGDLS, CDR2 YYNGEE. There are 15 residues in the CDR3. CDR3 residues: CASSEQGSNTGELFF. The CDR3 DNA is TGTGCCAGCAGCGAACAGGGATCGAACACCGGGGAGCTGTTTTTT.